This T cell receptor (beta chain) stems from a study of blood T cell repertoires in COVID-19. Using immunoSEQ multiplex PCR, the repertoire was profiled, and TCRdb retains in-frame clones only, with some absent. This table holds 130,000 to 150,000 clones, about 80% found once. CDR1 is DFQATT, CDR2 SNEGSKA, per germline (reference sequence). J was trimmed by 6 bases and V by 5 bases; bases with no gene match: 1. The CDR3 has 11 amino acids. The TCR was taken from a man in his fifties or sixties who had recovered from COVID-19. The sequenced material came from PBMCs or T cells enriched from blood (not recorded which). This sequence joins TRBV20-1 and TRBJ2-3; 8 bases line up with TRBD1. The CDR3 sequence is CSAGQGDTQYF. The CDR3 DNA reads TGCAGTGCTGGACAGGGCGATACGCAGTATTTT.